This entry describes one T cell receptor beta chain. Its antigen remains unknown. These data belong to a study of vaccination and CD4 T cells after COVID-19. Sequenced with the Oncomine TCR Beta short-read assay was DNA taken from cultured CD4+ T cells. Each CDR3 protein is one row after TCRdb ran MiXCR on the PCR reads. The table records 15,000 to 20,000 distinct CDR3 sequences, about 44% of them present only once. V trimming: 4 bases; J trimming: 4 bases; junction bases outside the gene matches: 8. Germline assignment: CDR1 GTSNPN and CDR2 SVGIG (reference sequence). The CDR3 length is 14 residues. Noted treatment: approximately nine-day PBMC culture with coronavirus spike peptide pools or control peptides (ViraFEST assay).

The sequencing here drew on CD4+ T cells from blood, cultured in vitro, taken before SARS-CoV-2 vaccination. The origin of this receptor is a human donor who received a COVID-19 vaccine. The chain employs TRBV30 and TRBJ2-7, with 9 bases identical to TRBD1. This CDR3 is CAWNRGQGRYEQYF. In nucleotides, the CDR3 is TGTGCCTGGAATCGAGGACAGGGGAGATACGAGCAGTACTTC. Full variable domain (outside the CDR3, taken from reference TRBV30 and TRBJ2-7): SQTIHQWPATLVQPVGSPLSLECTVEGTSNPNLYWYRQAAGRGLQLLFYSVGIGQISSEVPQNLSASRPQDRQFILSSKKLLLSDSGFYLCAWNRGQGRYEQYFGPGTRLTVT.